This is a list of T cell receptor beta chains from one sample in a study of cytomegalovirus exposure and HLA in healthy donors. Measured with immunoSEQ multiplex PCR; TCRdb has only the in-frame clones, and not every one. The table has around 50,000 clones, less than 75% seen once; the top ten hold about 6%. Sequences were obtained from PBMCs. The receptors shown here come from a man aged 25 to 45 in good health and CMV-seronegative. The CDR3 runs from the conserved cysteine through the conserved F or W. A D gene is named only where the DNA matches it firmly.

j_call v_call d_call cdr3_aa
TRBJ2-3 TRBV5-7 TRBD2 CASSPTGTSGTDTQYF
TRBJ2-3 TRBV19 TRBD1 CASTDRGSTDTQYF
TRBJ2-7 TRBV6-5 TRBD2 CASSYSTSGNYEQYF
TRBJ1-1 TRBV19 NA CASSMRSFYTEAFF
TRBJ1-1 TRBV15 TRBD1 CATSRGDRVNTEAFF
TRBJ2-5 TRBV18 NA CASSPTIPETQYF
TRBJ1-5 TRBV19 NA CASSKGVAYYNQPQHF
TRBJ1-1 TRBV4-1 TRBD1 CASSPGTAVRTEAFF
TRBJ1-1 TRBV6-6 NA CASSLLGRVGEAFF
TRBJ1-2 TRBV7-9 NA CASSAPGGLANYGYTF
TRBJ1-5 TRBV2 NA CASSALGNQPQHF
TRBJ2-1 TRBV10-3 TRBD2 CAISEPASGRANEQFF
TRBJ2-2 TRBV20-1 NA CSAGRTGELFF
TRBJ2-1 TRBV5-1 NA CASSLVLGTTKGQFF
TRBJ1-1 TRBV10-1 TRBD1 CASRPATGTNTEAFF
TRBJ2-3 TRBV4-2 TRBD2 CASSLAGTDTQYF
TRBJ1-1 TRBV6-1 NA CASKRYMNTEAFF
TRBJ2-7 TRBV9 NA CASSAQDSSYEQYF
TRBJ2-2 TRBV4-2 TRBD2 CASSRRLAGGPVGELFF
TRBJ1-3 TRBV14 TRBD1 CASSPSNRGILAGNTIYF
TRBJ1-1 TRBV19 TRBD1 CASSIWARGENTEAFF
TRBJ2-3 TRBV19 NA CASSIGDSPPVDTQYF
TRBJ2-3 TRBV7-6 NA CASSSHPPGLATDTQYF
TRBJ2-7 TRBV19 TRBD2 CASSLSSGTSGIYEQYF
TRBJ2-2 TRBV6-5 NA CASKQGPGELFF
TRBJ1-2 TRBV27 NA CASSYDPTGLLPYGYTF
TRBJ2-1 TRBV4-1 NA CASSQDFLETGDEQFF
TRBJ2-3 TRBV11-2 NA CASSPVGDTQYF
TRBJ2-7 TRBV5-1 NA CASSLATEDYSYEQYF
TRBJ2-7 TRBV29-1 NA CSVRDSNYEQYF
TRBJ2-2 TRBV6-6 TRBD1 CASSYWGQENTGELFF
TRBJ1-1 TRBV5-1 NA CASSLVSRGDTEAFF
TRBJ1-5 TRBV4-1 NA CASSPLLGSNQPQHF
TRBJ2-3 TRBV30 TRBD2 CAWSVAGGSADTQYF
TRBJ2-2 TRBV19 TRBD2 CASSSGTSGRFRELFF
TRBJ1-1 TRBV5-1 TRBD1 CASTPGQGRTEAFF
TRBJ2-3 TRBV6-6 TRBD1 CASRSQGGLGVTQYF
TRBJ1-1 TRBV19 NA CATAGGMNTEAFF
TRBJ2-2 TRBV27 TRBD2 CASSFGTSPGELFF
TRBJ2-7 TRBV6-5 NA CASRGLGRFLYEQYF
TRBJ2-5 TRBV7-6 NA CASSAGPDRVETQYF
TRBJ1-2 TRBV5-1 TRBD1 CASSLGQGVTNYGYTF
TRBJ1-5 TRBV9 TRBD1 CASSGDSSNQPQHF
TRBJ2-5 TRBV5-6 TRBD2 CASSPSTSGSFETQYF
TRBJ1-2 TRBV10-3 NA CAMEGDYGYTF
TRBJ1-5 TRBV6-6 NA CASSPRQANSNQPQHF
TRBJ1-2 TRBV6-6 TRBD1 CASSADRGFGYTF
TRBJ2-7 TRBV29-1 NA CSVLGVTSYEQYF
NA TRBV5-6 TRBD1 CASSLAGGLTYEQYF
TRBJ1-2 TRBV11-2 NA CASSSRTGNYGYTF
TRBJ1-1 TRBV10-3 NA CATGRSGTEAFF
TRBJ2-7 TRBV5-6 NA CASSQTFLDRLASYEQYF
TRBJ1-3 TRBV2 TRBD1 CASTSRDRAYPGNTIYF
TRBJ2-2 TRBV5-4 NA CASSATRTFGELFF